The 2 T cell receptor beta chains below were found in one sample sequenced in a study of T cell repertoires in cytomegalovirus infection. What these receptors recognize is not known. MiXCR, run by TCRdb on the reads, gives a single entry per CDR3 protein. The profile covers a few hundred thousand distinct CDR3 sequences, with under 45% appearing a single time and about 46% taken by the ten largest. The specimen comprised cultured PBMCs, sampled from culture after CMV antigen stimulation. These receptors were collected from a human donor in good health (CMV status not recorded). Some clones in this sample may be carry-over from other donors' samples.

This clonotype appeared once. The V and J genes are TRBV6-8 and TRBJ2-7; TRBD2 aligns across 7 bases. The V gene end was trimmed by 7 bases and the J gene end by 5 bases; junction bases not matched to a gene: 14. This CDR3 has 15 amino acids. The germline gives CDR1 MNHGY, CDR2 SAAAGT. The CDR3 is CASKAGLREGHEQYF. For the CDR3, the DNA is TGTGCCAGCAAAGCGGGATTACGAGAAGGCCACGAGCAGTACTTC.

The chain joins TRBV19 to TRBJ1-2; 8 bases are a match to TRBD1. J lost 4 bases, V lost 5 bases, and 9 bases had no gene match. The CDR3 is 15 amino acids. Germline CDR1 is LNHDA and CDR2 is SQIVND (reference sequence). CDR3 DNA sequence: TGTGCCAGTAGTCGGACAGGGAATCCTGTCTATGGCTACACCTTC. Translated: CASSRTGNPVYGYTF.